This T cell receptor (beta chain) was sequenced for a study of blood T cell repertoires in COVID-19. In the study overall: Samples came from the United States, Italy and Spain, spanning acute and convalescent COVID-19. T cells, B-cell-depleted T cells, or PBMCs provided the cDNA or gDNA that served as material.

The V and J ends lost 8 bases and 0 bases respectively, with 8 bases between them. This CDR3 is built from 12 residues. In the original processing: Scientists estimated how many nucleated cells there were by amplifying reference gene primers. Assay used: immunoSEQ multiplex PCR; TCRdb lists only in-frame clones, some missing. For V, J and clone size, that table is used; D and trimming come from the DNA. The top ten clones hold about 2% of a sample with hundreds of thousands of clones, 70% to 85% of them seen once. This clone was counted a few times. The chain combines TRBV12-3 or TRBV12-4 with TRBJ2-7; weak D call: TRBD2 (5 bases). Material for sequencing was peripheral blood. This receptor was identified in a woman of 80 years or more with acute or convalescent COVID-19. For the CDR3, the DNA is TGTGCCAGCCTGGGGAGCTCCTACGAGCAGTACTTC. The encoded protein is CASLGSSYEQYF.